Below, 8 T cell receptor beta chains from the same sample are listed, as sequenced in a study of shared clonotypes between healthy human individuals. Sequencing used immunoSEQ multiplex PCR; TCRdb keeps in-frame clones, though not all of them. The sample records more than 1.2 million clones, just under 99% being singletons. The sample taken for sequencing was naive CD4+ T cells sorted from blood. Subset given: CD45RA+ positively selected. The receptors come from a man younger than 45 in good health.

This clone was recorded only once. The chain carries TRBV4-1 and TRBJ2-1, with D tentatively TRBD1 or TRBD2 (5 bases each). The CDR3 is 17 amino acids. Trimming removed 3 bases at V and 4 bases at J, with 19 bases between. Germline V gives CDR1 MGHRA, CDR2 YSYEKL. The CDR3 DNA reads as TGCGCCAGCAGCCACGCCCGACGGGGCTGGGGTTACAATGAGCAGTTCTTC. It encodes CASSHARRGWGYNEQFF.

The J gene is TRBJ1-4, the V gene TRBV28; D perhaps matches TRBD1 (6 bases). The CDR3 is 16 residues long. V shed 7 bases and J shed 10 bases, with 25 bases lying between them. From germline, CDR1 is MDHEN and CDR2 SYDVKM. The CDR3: CASTIRSVEDRGKLFF. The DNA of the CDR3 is TGTGCCAGCACCATACGCTCGGTTGAGGACAGAGGAAAACTGTTTTTT. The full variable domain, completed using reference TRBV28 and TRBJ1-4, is DVKVTQSSRYLVKRTGEKVFLECVQDMDHENMFWYRQDPGLGLRLIYFSYDVKMKEKGDIPEGYSVSREKKERFSLILESASTNQTSMYLCASTIRSVEDRGKLFFGSGTQLSVL.

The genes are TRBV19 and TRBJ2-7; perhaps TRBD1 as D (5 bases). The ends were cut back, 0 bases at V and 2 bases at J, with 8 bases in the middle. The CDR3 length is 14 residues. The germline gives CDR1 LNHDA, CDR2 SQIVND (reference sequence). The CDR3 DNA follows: TGTGCCAGTAGTATAGATCCGACAGCCTACGAGCAGTACTTC. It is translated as CASSIDPTAYEQYF.

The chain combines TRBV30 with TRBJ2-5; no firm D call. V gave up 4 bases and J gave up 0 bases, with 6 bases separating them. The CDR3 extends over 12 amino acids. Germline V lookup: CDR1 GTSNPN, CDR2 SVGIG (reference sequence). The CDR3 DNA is TGTGCCTGGACCCCAGACCAAGAGACCCAGTACTTC. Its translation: CAWTPDQETQYF.

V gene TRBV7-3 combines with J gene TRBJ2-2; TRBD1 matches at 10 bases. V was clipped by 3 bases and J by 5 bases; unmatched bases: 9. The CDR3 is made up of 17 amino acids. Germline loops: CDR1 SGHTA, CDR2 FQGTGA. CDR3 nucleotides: TGTGCCAGCAGCTTCCTAAGACCGGGACAGGGGACCGGGGAGCTGTTTTTT. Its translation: CASSFLRPGQGTGELFF.

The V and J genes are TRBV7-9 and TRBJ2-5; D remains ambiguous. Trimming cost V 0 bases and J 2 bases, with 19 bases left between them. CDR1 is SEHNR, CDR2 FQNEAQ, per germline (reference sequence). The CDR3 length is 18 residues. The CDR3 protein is CASSLAKDFPLPQETQYF. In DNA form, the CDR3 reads TGTGCCAGCAGCTTAGCTAAAGACTTTCCCCTGCCGCAAGAGACCCAGTACTTC. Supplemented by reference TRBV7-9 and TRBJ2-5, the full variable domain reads DTGVSQNPRHKITKRGQNVTFRCDPISEHNRLYWYRQTLGQGPEFLTYFQNEAQLEKSRLLSDRFSAERPKGSFSTLEIQRTEQGDSAMYLCASSLAKDFPLPQETQYFGPGTRLLVL.

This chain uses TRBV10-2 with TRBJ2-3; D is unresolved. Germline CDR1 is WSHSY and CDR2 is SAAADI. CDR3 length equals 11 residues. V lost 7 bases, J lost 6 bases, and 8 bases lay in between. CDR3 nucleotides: TGCGCCAGCACTATGACCGATACGCAGTATTTT. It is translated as CASTMTDTQYF.

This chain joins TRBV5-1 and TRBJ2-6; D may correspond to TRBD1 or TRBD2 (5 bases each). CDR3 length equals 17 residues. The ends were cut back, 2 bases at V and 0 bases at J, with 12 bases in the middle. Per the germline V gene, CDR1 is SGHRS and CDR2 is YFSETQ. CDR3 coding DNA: TGCGCCAGCAGCTTACCGGGACCCAGCTCTGGGGCCAACGTCCTGACTTTC. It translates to CASSLPGPSSGANVLTF.